The 27 T cell receptor beta chains reported below all come from one sample, sequenced in a study of breast tumors, draining lymph nodes, adjacent tissues. TCRdb re-derived calls from the multiplex PCR reads in MiXCR, one entry per CDR3 protein. The table has around 130,000 distinct CDR3 sequences, just under 20% seen once. Breast cancer patients provided tissue from their axillary draining lymph nodes. The sequencing sample was made of axillary lymph node tissue. The receptors stem from a female donor with breast cancer. Some clones in this sample may be carry-over from other donors' samples.

This clonotype has a count of ten or more. The chain has TRBV7-2 and TRBJ2-2; unclear D gene. CDR1 and CDR2 (germline): SGHTA, FQGNSA. The V and J ends lost 5 bases and 7 bases respectively, with 5 bases between them. The CDR3 sequence is 11 residues long. The CDR3 bases are TGTGCCAGCAGCCTTTTCGGGGAGCTGTTTTTT. Protein product: CASSLFGELFF. The entire variable domain, with the rest obtained from reference TRBV7-2 and TRBJ2-2, is as follows: GAGVSQSPSNKVTEKGKDVELRCDPISGHTALYWYRQSLGQGLEFLIYFQGNSAPDKSGLPSDRFSAERTGGSVSTLTIQRTQQEDSAVYLCASSLFGELFFGEGSRLTVL.

The chain joins TRBV11-2 to TRBJ2-3, with D perhaps matching TRBD2 (6 bases). Germline CDR1 reads SGHAT; CDR2 reads FQNNGV. This CDR3 is built from 14 residues. V lost 6 bases to trimming and J lost 1 base, with 11 bases between them. CDR3 in amino acids: CASRRTTRTDTQYF. The DNA for the CDR3 is TGTGCCAGCAGACGGACTACCCGCACAGATACGCAGTATTTT.

The table lists this clonotype with many counts. This rearrangement joins TRBV2 to TRBJ2-3; 9 bases are shared with TRBD2. CDR3 length: 12 residues. The J segment lost 10 bases and the V segment lost 6 bases, leaving 5 bases of the junction unmatched. Germline assignment: CDR1 SNHLY and CDR2 FYNNEI. CDR3: CASRVLAGAQYF. For the CDR3, the DNA is TGTGCCAGCAGGGTACTAGCGGGTGCGCAGTATTTT.

This clonotype was counted many times. The rearrangement uses TRBV20-1 and TRBJ2-1; TRBD2 might be the D (6 bases). CDR3 length: 19 amino acids. Germline CDR1 is DFQATT and CDR2 is SNEGSKA (reference sequence). V was trimmed by 0 bases and J by 0 bases, leaving 21 bases between them. DNA for the CDR3: TGCAGTGCTAGAGATATCTTGAGTAGCGGACAAAGCTCCTACAATGAGCAGTTCTTC. Its translation is CSARDILSSGQSSYNEQFF.

This clonotype was observed many times. The V gene is TRBV11-2, the J gene TRBJ2-7; 9 nucleotides match TRBD1. This CDR3 is 15 amino acids long. With 5 bases clipped from V and 4 bases from J, the junction kept 9 bases outside the gene matches. Germline values: CDR1 SGHAT, CDR2 FQNNGV. The CDR3 loop reads CASSPSGDRGYEQYF. Here the CDR3 DNA reads TGTGCCAGCAGCCCCTCAGGAGACAGGGGGTACGAGCAGTACTTC. Looking up the rest from reference TRBV11-2 and TRBJ2-7 gives the full variable domain: EAGVAQSPRYKIIEKRQSVAFWCNPISGHATLYWYQQILGQGPKLLIQFQNNGVVDDSQLPKDRFSAERLKGVDSTLKIQPAKLEDSAVYLCASSPSGDRGYEQYFGPGTRLTVT.

This clonotype was found many times. This chain uses TRBV18 with TRBJ2-7; D may be TRBD2 (5 bases). The germline V and J ends were trimmed by 8 bases and 2 bases, with 10 bases remaining between them. Germline assignment: CDR1 KGHSH and CDR2 LQKENI. This CDR3 comprises 12 residues. Here the CDR3 DNA reads TGTGCCAGCCGGGGTTCGACCTACGAGCAGTACTTC. The encoded protein is CASRGSTYEQYF.

The V and J genes are TRBV20-1 and TRBJ1-1, with D unclear. Trimming removed 5 bases at V and 0 bases at J, with 16 bases between. CDR3 length: 15 amino acids. Germline loops: CDR1 DFQATT, CDR2 SNEGSKA (reference sequence). As DNA, the CDR3 is TGCAGTGCTTCAACTTCGACGGGCATGAACACTGAAGCTTTCTTT. Translating gives CSASTSTGMNTEAFF.

This clonotype was seen ten or more times. The DNA of the CDR3 is TGTGCCAGCAGCCAAGATGGGTCCGCAACTAACTATGGCTACACCTTC. The encoded protein is CASSQDGSATNYGYTF. This chain uses TRBV4-2 with TRBJ1-2; D is undetermined. V was clipped by 0 bases and J by 0 bases, with 11 bases between them. The CDR3 is 16 residues long. Looked up from germline, CDR1 is LGHNA and CDR2 is YNFKEQ.

This clonotype showed up many times. V and J are TRBV20-1 and TRBJ1-2; 11 bases are a match to TRBD1. The CDR3 runs to 14 residues. V was clipped by 3 bases and J by 2 bases; unmatched bases: 2. CDR1 is DFQATT and CDR2 is SNEGSKA in the germline V gene (reference sequence). The CDR3 nucleotides read TGCAGTGCTAGGAGGACAGGGGGCAACTATGGCTACACCTTC. It translates to CSARRTGGNYGYTF.

This clonotype was recorded many times. The chain couples TRBV5-1 to TRBJ2-6; possible D gene TRBD1, 7 bases. V was trimmed by 0 bases and J by 1 base, leaving 14 bases between them. This CDR3 comprises 18 residues. Germline V lookup: CDR1 SGHRS, CDR2 YFSETQ. CDR3 sequence reads: CASSLVQGEVSGANVLTF. The CDR3 DNA reads as TGCGCCAGCAGCTTGGTGCAGGGGGAGGTATCTGGGGCCAACGTCCTGACTTTC.

In the case of this clonotype: Just one base apart from a much larger clone, this may be a read error. The rearrangement joins TRBV20-1 to TRBJ1-4; D gene unclear. Germline CDR1 DFQATT, CDR2 SNEGSKA (reference sequence). The CDR3 loop spans 12 amino acids. The CDR3 nucleotides read TGCAGTGCTAGAGAAGTTGGGGAAAGACTGTTTTTT. Protein: CSAREVGERLFF.

This clonotype was recorded at least ten times. The V call is TRBV7-9, the J call TRBJ2-1; D is ambiguous. The germline CDR1 and CDR2 sequences are SEHNR and FQNEAQ (reference sequence). The CDR3 consists of 11 residues. V was pared by 5 bases and J by 8 bases, with 7 bases between. CDR3 region: CASSAKYEQFF. The CDR3 nucleotides read TGTGCCAGCAGCGCGAAATATGAGCAGTTCTTC.

This clonotype has ten or more counts. The rearrangement links TRBV27 to TRBJ2-7, with D maybe TRBD2 (5 bases). The CDR3 has 14 amino acids. Per the germline V gene, CDR1 is MNHEY and CDR2 is SMNVEV (reference sequence). Trimming shortened V by 5 bases and J by 6 bases, and 17 bases separated the two germline ends. For the CDR3, the DNA is TGTGCCAGCAGTCTCGGGCTACCTCGGGGCGAGCAGTACTTC. Translated, it gives CASSLGLPRGEQYF.

This chain joins TRBV3-1 and TRBJ2-5; 9 bases are shared with TRBD1. The V gene end was trimmed by 1 base and the J gene end by 2 bases; junction bases not matched to a gene: 2. In germline, CDR1 is LGHDT, CDR2 YNNKEL (reference sequence). The CDR3 length is 15 residues. CDR3 nucleotide sequence: TGTGCCAGCAGCCAAGTAGGGACAGGGCAAGAGACCCAGTACTTC. Its protein product is CASSQVGTGQETQYF.

The sample holds many counts of this clonotype. CDR3 in DNA: TGTGCCAGCAGCCCCTTGTTGGGGGGCGGGTCTGGCTACACCTTC. Its translation is CASSPLLGGGSGYTF. The V call is TRBV7-8, the J call TRBJ1-2, with D perhaps TRBD1 (6 bases). Trimming took off 5 bases at V and 7 bases at J, with 20 bases between the two ends. The CDR3 is 15 amino acids. CDR1 SGHVS and CDR2 FQNEAQ come from the germline V gene.

This clonotype was observed at least ten times. This sequence joins TRBV2 and TRBJ1-4, with 10 bases aligning to TRBD1. Germline V CDR1 and CDR2: SNHLY, FYNNEI. The V and J ends lost 6 bases and 6 bases, in that order; junction bases with no gene match: 4. The CDR3 has 14 amino acids. The CDR3 sequence: CASRPGQGYEKLFF. CDR3 nucleotide sequence: TGTGCCAGCAGACCGGGACAGGGGTATGAAAAACTGTTTTTT.

This clonotype was counted ten times or more. V gene TRBV10-3 combines with J gene TRBJ2-2; 8 bases match TRBD2. Germline CDR1 and CDR2: ENHRY and SYGVKD. This CDR3 spans 16 amino acids. V lost 2 bases, J lost 8 bases, and 10 bases stayed unmatched. In nucleotides, the CDR3 is TGTGCCATCAGTGAGACCGGGAGGGCCTCGAGTGGGGAGCTGTTTTTT. Its protein product is CAISETGRASSGELFF.

This clonotype was detected ten times or more. CDR3 coding DNA: TGTGCCAGTGACCAGGGGTCAGATACGCAGTATTTT. Amino acids: CASDQGSDTQYF. The V gene is TRBV19, the J gene TRBJ2-3; maybe TRBD1 (6 bases). Germline V lookup: CDR1 LNHDA, CDR2 SQIVND (reference sequence). V was trimmed by 8 bases and J by 4 bases, leaving 10 bases between them. The CDR3 length is 12 residues.

This clonotype was detected many times. V usage is TRBV9 and J usage is TRBJ2-1; D gene ambiguous. V lost 4 bases, J lost 9 bases, and 11 bases lay in between. CDR3 length: 12 amino acids. CDR1 is SGDLS and CDR2 is YYNGEE in the germline V gene. CDR3 coding DNA: TGTGCCAGCAGCCATTACGTGGGTGAGCAGTTCTTC. Protein sequence: CASSHYVGEQFF.

This clonotype was found many times. The chain joins TRBV11-2 to TRBJ2-1; tentatively, D is TRBD1 or TRBD2 (5 bases each). V was trimmed by 5 bases and J by 10 bases, leaving 18 bases between them. CDR1 is SGHAT and CDR2 is FQNNGV in the germline V gene. The CDR3 loop spans 14 amino acids. The chain's CDR3 is CASSRDPRIEEQFF. The CDR3 DNA follows: TGTGCCAGCAGCCGGGACCCGCGGATAGAGGAGCAGTTCTTC.

This clonotype was seen more than once but under ten times. V gene TRBV3-1 combines with J gene TRBJ2-5; 8 bases map to TRBD2. Germline CDR1 is LGHDT and CDR2 is YNNKEL (reference sequence). The trim removed 6 bases at V and 5 bases at J, leaving 11 bases unmatched. The CDR3 loop spans 15 amino acids. This CDR3 reads CASRLGGGQRETQYF. CDR3 DNA sequence: TGTGCCAGCAGACTCGGGGGGGGGCAGCGGGAGACCCAGTACTTC.

This clonotype was counted ten times or more. The rearrangement joins TRBV20-1 to TRBJ2-3, with 8 bases lining up with TRBD2. This CDR3 is built from 14 residues. V shed 1 base and J 3 bases; nucleotides not matched to a gene: 3. Looked up from germline, CDR1 is DFQATT and CDR2 is SNEGSKA (reference sequence). CDR3 sequence reads: CSARGSGDTDTQYF. In DNA, the CDR3 is TGCAGTGCTAGAGGTAGCGGGGATACAGATACGCAGTATTTT.

There are many counts of this clonotype. V usage is TRBV5-1 and J usage is TRBJ2-3; 7 bases match TRBD2. This CDR3 region has 16 residues. Germline CDR1 reads SGHRS; CDR2 reads YFSETQ. The V gene end was trimmed by 0 bases and the J gene end by 2 bases; junction bases not matched to a gene: 6. The CDR3 DNA reads TGCGCCAGCAGCTTGGGGGTGCGGGAGTTCACAGATACGCAGTATTTT. It encodes CASSLGVREFTDTQYF.

With respect to this clonotype: A much more abundant neighbour one base away suggests this may be a read error. V and J are TRBV9 and TRBJ2-3; 12 bases fit TRBD2. The CDR3 covers 18 residues. Germline V gene sequence: CDR1 SGDLS, CDR2 YYNGEE. V lost 3 bases and J lost 8; bases outside the gene matches: 16. This CDR3 reads CASSGGLAGTETAGTQYF. The CDR3 DNA sequence: TGTGCCAGCAGCGGAGGACTAGCGGGAACGGAGACCGCAGGTACGCAGTATTTT.

This clonotype showed up many times. The chain is built from TRBV12-3 or TRBV12-4 and TRBJ1-3; D gene unclear. The CDR3 length is 14 residues. Trimming pared 3 bases from V and 4 bases from J, leaving 10 bases between. The CDR3 sequence is CASSFGSRGNTIYF. CDR3 nucleotides: TGTGCCAGCAGTTTTGGCAGTCGAGGAAACACCATATATTTT.

J is TRBJ1-1 and V is TRBV19; TRBD1 might be the D (5 bases). Trimming shortened V by 7 bases and J by 0 bases, and 18 bases separated the two germline ends. The CDR3 contains 16 residues. Germline V lookup: CDR1 LNHDA, CDR2 SQIVND (reference sequence). Here the CDR3 reads CASKGTRVHMNTEAFF. The CDR3 nucleotides are TGTGCCAGTAAGGGAACCAGGGTGCACATGAACACTGAAGCTTTCTTT.

This clonotype has at least ten counts. The CDR3 reads CSATGQGGIDQPQHF. The DNA of the CDR3 is TGCAGTGCTACCGGGCAGGGTGGGATAGACCAGCCCCAGCATTTT. The chain is built from TRBV20-1 and TRBJ1-5; TRBD1 is a possible D gene (5 bases). The CDR3 has 15 amino acids. Trimming shortened V by 4 bases and J by 7 bases, and 20 bases separated the two germline ends. Germline values: CDR1 DFQATT, CDR2 SNEGSKA (reference sequence).